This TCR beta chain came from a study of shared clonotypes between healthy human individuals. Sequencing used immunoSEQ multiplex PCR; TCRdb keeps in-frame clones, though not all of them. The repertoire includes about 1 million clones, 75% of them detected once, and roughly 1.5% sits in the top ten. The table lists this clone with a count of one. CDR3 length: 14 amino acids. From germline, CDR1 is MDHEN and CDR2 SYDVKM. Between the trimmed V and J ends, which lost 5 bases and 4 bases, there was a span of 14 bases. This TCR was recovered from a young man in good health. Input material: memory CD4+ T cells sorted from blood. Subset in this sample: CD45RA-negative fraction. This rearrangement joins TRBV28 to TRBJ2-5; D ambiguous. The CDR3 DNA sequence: TGTGCCAGCAGTACCGTGTCCCATGGAGAGACCCAGTACTTC. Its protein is CASSTVSHGETQYF.